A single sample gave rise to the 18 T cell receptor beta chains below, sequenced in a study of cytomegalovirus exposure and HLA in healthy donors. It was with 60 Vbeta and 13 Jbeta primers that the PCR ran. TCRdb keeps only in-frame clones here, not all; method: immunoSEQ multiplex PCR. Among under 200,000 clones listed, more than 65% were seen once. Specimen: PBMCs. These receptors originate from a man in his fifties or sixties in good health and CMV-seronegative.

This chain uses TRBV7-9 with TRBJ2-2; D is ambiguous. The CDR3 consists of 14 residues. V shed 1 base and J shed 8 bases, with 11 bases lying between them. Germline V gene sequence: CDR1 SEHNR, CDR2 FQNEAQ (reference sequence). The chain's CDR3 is CASSLGPETGELFF. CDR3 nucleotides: TGTGCCAGCAGCTTAGGGCCAGAGACAGGGGAGCTGTTTTTT.

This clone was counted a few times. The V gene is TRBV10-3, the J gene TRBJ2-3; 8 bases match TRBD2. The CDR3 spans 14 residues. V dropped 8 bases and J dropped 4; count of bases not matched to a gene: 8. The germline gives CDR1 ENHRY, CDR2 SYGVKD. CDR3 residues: CAIRRGGGPDTQYF. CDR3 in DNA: TGTGCCATCCGACGGGGGGGTGGTCCAGATACGCAGTATTTT.

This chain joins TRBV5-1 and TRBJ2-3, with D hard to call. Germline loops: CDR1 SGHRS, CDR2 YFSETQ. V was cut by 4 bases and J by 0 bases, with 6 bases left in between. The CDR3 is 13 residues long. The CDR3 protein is CASSTSSTDTQYF. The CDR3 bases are TGCGCCAGCAGCACCAGTAGCACAGATACGCAGTATTTT.

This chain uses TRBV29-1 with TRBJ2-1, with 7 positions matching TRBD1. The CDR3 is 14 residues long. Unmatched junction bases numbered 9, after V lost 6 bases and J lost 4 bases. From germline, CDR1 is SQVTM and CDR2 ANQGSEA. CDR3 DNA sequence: TGCAGCGTCGACACGGGACAGAGTTACAATGAGCAGTTCTTC. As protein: CSVDTGQSYNEQFF.

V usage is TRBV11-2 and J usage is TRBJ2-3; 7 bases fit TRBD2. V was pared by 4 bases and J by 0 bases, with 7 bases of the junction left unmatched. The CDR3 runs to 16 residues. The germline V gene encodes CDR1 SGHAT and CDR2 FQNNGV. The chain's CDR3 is CASSSPRGVSTDTQYF. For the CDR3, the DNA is TGTGCCAGCAGCTCCCCACGGGGGGTAAGCACAGATACGCAGTATTTT.

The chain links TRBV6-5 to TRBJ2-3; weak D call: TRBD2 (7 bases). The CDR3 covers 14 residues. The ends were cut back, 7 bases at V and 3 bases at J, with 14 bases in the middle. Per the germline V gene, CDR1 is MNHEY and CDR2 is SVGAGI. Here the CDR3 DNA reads TGTGCCAGCAAGGCGGGGGCGGGTACAGATACGCAGTATTTT. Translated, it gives CASKAGAGTDTQYF.

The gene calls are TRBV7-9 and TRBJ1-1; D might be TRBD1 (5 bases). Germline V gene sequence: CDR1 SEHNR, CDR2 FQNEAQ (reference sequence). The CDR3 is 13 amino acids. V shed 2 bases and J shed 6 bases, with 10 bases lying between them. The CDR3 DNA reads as TGTGCCAGCAGCTTATTATGGGGCTCTGAAGCTTTCTTT. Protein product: CASSLLWGSEAFF.

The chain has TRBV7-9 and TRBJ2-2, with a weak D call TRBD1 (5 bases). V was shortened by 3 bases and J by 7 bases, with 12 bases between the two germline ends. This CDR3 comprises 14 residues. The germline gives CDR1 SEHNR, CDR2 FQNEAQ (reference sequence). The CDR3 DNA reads TGTGCCAGCAGCTTGGTCTCAGGGTTCGGGGAGCTGTTTTTT. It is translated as CASSLVSGFGELFF.

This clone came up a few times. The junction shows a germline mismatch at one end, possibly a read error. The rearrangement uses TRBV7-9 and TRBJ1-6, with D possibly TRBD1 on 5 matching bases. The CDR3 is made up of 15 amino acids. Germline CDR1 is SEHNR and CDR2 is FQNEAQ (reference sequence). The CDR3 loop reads CSSSLMGTHNSPLHF. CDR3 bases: TGTTCCAGCAGCTTAATGGGGACTCACAATTCACCCCTCCACTTT.

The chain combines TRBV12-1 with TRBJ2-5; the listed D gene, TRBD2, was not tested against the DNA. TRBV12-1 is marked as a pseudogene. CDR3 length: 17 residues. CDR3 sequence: CASSFGVAGGQQETQYF. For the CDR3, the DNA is TGTGCCAGCAGCTTTGGGGTAGCGGGGGGCCAACAAGAGACCCAGTACTTC.

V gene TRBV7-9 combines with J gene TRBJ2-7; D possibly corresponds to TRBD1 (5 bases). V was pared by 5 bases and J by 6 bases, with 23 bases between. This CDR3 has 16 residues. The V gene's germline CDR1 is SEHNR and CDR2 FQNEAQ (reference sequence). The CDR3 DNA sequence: TGTGCCAGCAGCCCCCTAGGCCGTCGGTTCAGGGTCGAGCAGTACTTC. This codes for CASSPLGRRFRVEQYF.

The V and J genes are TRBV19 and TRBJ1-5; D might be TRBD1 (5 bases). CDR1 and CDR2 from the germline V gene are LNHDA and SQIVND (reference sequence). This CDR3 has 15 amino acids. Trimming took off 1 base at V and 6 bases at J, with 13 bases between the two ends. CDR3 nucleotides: TGTGCCAGTAGTATAGGTGGCAGGGTAGGTCAGCCCCAGCATTTT. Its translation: CASSIGGRVGQPQHF.

The CDR3 loop reads CASSWSPDSYTGELFF. The CDR3 DNA is TGTGCCAGCAGCTGGTCACCGGACAGCTACACCGGGGAGCTGTTTTTT. This sequence joins TRBV5-5 and TRBJ2-2, with D perhaps TRBD1 (6 bases). V was trimmed by 3 bases and J by 3 bases, leaving 15 bases between them. The CDR3 runs 16 residues. From germline, CDR1 is SGHKS and CDR2 YYEKEE (reference sequence).

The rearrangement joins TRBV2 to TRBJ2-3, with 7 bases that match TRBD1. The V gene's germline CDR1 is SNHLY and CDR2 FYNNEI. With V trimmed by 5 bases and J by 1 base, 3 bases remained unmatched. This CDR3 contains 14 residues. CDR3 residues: CASSIQGRTDTQYF. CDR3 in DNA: TGTGCCAGCAGTATACAGGGGCGCACAGATACGCAGTATTTT.

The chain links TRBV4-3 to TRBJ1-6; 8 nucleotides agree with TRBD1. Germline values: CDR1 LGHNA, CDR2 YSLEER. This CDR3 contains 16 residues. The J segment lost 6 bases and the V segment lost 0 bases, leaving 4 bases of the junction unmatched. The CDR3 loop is CASSQEVDRANSPLHF. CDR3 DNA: TGCGCCAGCAGCCAAGAGGTGGACAGGGCTAATTCACCCCTCCACTTT.

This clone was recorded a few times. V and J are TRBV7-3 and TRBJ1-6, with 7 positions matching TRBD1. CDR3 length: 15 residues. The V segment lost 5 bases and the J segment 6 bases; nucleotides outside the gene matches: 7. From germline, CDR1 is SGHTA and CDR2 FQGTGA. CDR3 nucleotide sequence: TGTGCCAGCAGCCCCACGACAGGGTTTAATTCACCCCTCCACTTT. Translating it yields CASSPTTGFNSPLHF. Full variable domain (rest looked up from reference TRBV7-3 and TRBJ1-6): GAGVSQTPSNKVTEKGKYVELRCDPISGHTALYWYRQSLGQGPEFLIYFQGTGAADDSGLPNDRFFAVRPEGSVSTLKIQRTERGDSAVYLCASSPTTGFNSPLHFGNGTRLTVT.

The CDR3 region has the DNA TGTGCCAGCAGTAAAGAAAGAGAAGAGACCCAGTACTTC. Encoded protein: CASSKEREETQYF. The chain joins TRBV2 to TRBJ2-5, with D hard to call. CDR3 length equals 13 residues. Germline V gives CDR1 SNHLY, CDR2 FYNNEI. V shed 5 bases and J shed 3 bases, with 10 bases lying between them.

The CDR3 bases are TGTGCCAGCAGCTTAGGGCAGGGCGCCTACGAGCAGTACTTC. Protein: CASSLGQGAYEQYF. The J gene is TRBJ2-7, the V gene TRBV5-5; tentatively, D is TRBD1 (5 bases). The CDR3 is made up of 14 amino acids. Germline CDR1 and CDR2: SGHKS and YYEKEE (reference sequence). V lost 2 bases, J lost 2 bases, and 11 bases lay in between.